This T cell receptor beta chain is drawn from a study of T cells after yellow fever vaccination. Study-level points and caveats: In post-booster samples, most primary-vaccination clones reappeared (approximately 96% CD4, nearly 90% CD8). Overall, a small share of clonotypes was seen in both CD4 and CD8 compartments.

TCR cDNA was made by 5'RACE template switching, adding a universal primer site and UMIs. MiXCR was run by TCRdb on the 5' RACE reads, yielding one entry per CDR3 protein. The sample includes 340,000 or so distinct CDR3 sequences, approximately 12% seen only once; the top ten take 2.5% to 4%. Germline lookup yields CDR1 MNHEY and CDR2 SVGAGI. The CDR3 consists of 15 residues. V lost 5 bases, J lost 3 bases, and 17 bases lay in between. This clonotype was picked up a small number of times. Its matching antigen is unknown. V usage is TRBV6-5 and J usage is TRBJ2-7; weak D call: TRBD2 (5 bases). The clonotype comes from a man younger than 35 who received the YFV17D yellow fever vaccine. The source was CD4+ T cells sorted from PBMCs, collected 15 days after the yellow fever booster vaccination. Written as DNA, the CDR3 is TGTGCCAGCAGTGCAGACTACTCCCTCGGCTACGAGCAGTACGTC. Its protein is CASSADYSLGYEQYV.